This T cell receptor (beta chain) was captured by sequencing in a study of blood T cells in healthy people across ages (dated by TCRdb to the mid-2010s). About the study as a whole: Template switching captured roughly one uniquely barcoded TCR beta cDNA molecule per two T cells in model experiments. To avoid experimental bias, donors of different ages were randomly spread across the sequencing lanes. Donors were grouped into four age groups: young (average roughly 17 years), middle-aged (over 35), aged (about 60) and long-lived (about 89). Two additional independent replicas of 1 million unique cDNA reads from the same blood draw were analyzed for two donors (one aged 18 to 30 and one aged 80 or older). Using deep sequencing normalized with unique cDNA molecular identifiers, the study measured how TCR beta repertoire diversity changes with age. Findings and caveats that apply to the study as a whole: There was a strong correlation between observed TCR beta diversity and the percentage of naive T cells measured by flow cytometry. Conclusive comparison of naive and antigen-experienced compartments was prevented by the profiling of bulk unsorted PBMCs. Because donor CMV infection status was unknown, age-related changes in expanded clonotypes were potentially confounded. The long-lived group showed more naive CD4+ T cells, fewer expanded clones and increased TCR diversity than the aged group, suggesting age selection. Observed TCR beta diversity per million T cells fell roughly linearly with age, and a significant reduction was already apparent by age about 43. Total diversity estimates from one million sequenced T cells were considered lower bounds and underestimates.

Preparation of the library involved 5' RACE. Data came from an Illumina HiSeq 2500. A second roughly 7 to 11 cycle PCR used a sample-barcoded 5' primer and a J-beta primer mix. A template-switch 5' adaptor carrying 12 random nucleotides introduced a unique molecular identifier onto each TCR beta cDNA molecule. At least 3 million CDR3-containing paired-end reads were obtained from each sample. All of the RNA was converted into first-strand cDNA using the Mint cDNA synthesis kit, with a TRBC-specific oligonucleotide serving as the primer. After uracil-DNA glycosylase treatment, a first 18-cycle PCR used universal primers M1SS and BC2_uni_R on all cDNA. Per the authors' processing: Normalization of each sample was performed by random selection of 1 million high-quality reads, each carrying a distinct molecular identifier. Reads with shared molecular identifiers were discarded instead of being binned into consensus sequences. MiTCR, set to a Q25 quality threshold and the strictest error-elimination algorithm, was used for CDR3 identification, clonotype clustering and error correction. A nonparametric unseen species model with Euler transformation was used to estimate lower-bound total TCR beta diversity. TCRdb reprocessing: public reads trimmed at Q25 with fastp, clones called with MiXCR, in-frame beta chains kept. Every CDR3 protein is listed once, alongside the most common genes and DNA of its rows. TCRdb, not the original authors, processed these V and J calls. The sample includes 780,000 or so distinct CDR3 sequences, with approximately 53% observed a single time. The top ten constitute about two fifths of the sample.

In regard to this clonotype: Its recognized antigen is unknown. Per-base qualities were not stored, and no clone one base away is much larger.

Systemically healthy Caucasian individuals from Russia, around 39 in total and aged about 6 to 100 years, were included as donors. Each donor gave 8.5 to 10 milliliters of peripheral blood, collected into EDTA-treated Vacutainer tubes. Ficoll-Paque density-gradient centrifugation was used to isolate PBMCs, with at least 7 million obtained per sample. Total RNA, at least 6 micrograms per sample, was extracted from PBMCs with Trizol reagent. For every donor, flow cytometry on a PBMC aliquot measured the percentage of naive CD45RAhigh/CD27high T cells. CDR1 SGDLS and CDR2 YYNGEE are derived from the germline V gene. The CDR3 sequence holds 15 residues, the cysteine and phenylalanine included. The CDR3 DNA has 45 bases and is translated from base 1. Trimming takes 0 bases from V and 0 bases from J, and the germline ends sit 9 bases apart.

The sequence joins TRBV9 to TRBJ1-2; matching of 5 bases hints at TRBD1 as the D gene. The sequence came from an elderly man in good health. Sequencing used blood. The CDR3 protein sequence reads: CASSVDGAANYGYTF. Read as DNA, the sequence is TGTGCCAGCAGCGTAGACGGGGCCGCTAACTATGGCTACACCTTC.